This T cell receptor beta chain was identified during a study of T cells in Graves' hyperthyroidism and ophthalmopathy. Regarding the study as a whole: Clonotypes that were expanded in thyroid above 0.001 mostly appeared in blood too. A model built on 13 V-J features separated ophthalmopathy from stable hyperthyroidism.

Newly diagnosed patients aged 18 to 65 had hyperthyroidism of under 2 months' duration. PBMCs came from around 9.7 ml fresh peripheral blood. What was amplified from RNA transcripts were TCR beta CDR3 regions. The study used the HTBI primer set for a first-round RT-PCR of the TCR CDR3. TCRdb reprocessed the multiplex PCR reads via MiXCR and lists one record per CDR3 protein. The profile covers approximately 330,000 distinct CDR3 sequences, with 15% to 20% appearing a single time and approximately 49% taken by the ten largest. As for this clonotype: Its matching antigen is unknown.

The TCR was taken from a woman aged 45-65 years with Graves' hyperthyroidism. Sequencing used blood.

The CDR3 DNA sequence: TGTGCCAGCAGCTTGGCGGGACTAGCAGGGGAGACCCAGTACTTC. Protein: CASSLAGLAGETQYF. The rearrangement uses TRBV5-4 and TRBJ2-5, with 9 bases matching TRBD2. Germline V gives CDR1 SGHNT, CDR2 YYREEE (reference sequence). The CDR3 is made up of 15 amino acids. The ends lost 0 bases at V and 5 bases at J; junction bases unmatched: 5.